Following are 20 T cell receptor beta chains from one sample sequenced in a study of OX40 agonist ivuxolimab in advanced cancers. Profiled with immunoSEQ multiplex PCR; TCRdb holds only in-frame clones, not every one. Of 25,000 to 30,000 clones in the sample, roughly four fifths were seen once. Specimen: CD4+ or CD8+ T cells sorted from blood, collected in a trial of the OX40 agonist ivuxolimab. Every receptor here comes from an adult with an advanced solid tumor such as melanoma, head and neck, liver or kidney cancer.

This sequence joins TRBV6-5 and TRBJ2-2, with 10 bases that match TRBD1. The V gene's germline CDR1 is MNHEY and CDR2 SVGAGI. This CDR3 is built from 15 residues. V gave up 5 bases and J gave up 3 bases; unmatched junction bases: 3. The chain's CDR3 is CASSPGQGYTGELFF. The CDR3 DNA sequence: TGTGCCAGCAGTCCGGGACAGGGGTACACCGGGGAGCTGTTTTTT.

This clone was seen once. The chain recombines TRBV7-8 with TRBJ2-4; D perhaps matches TRBD2 (7 bases). Germline V gives CDR1 SGHVS, CDR2 FQNEAQ. V dropped 5 bases and J dropped 0 bases, with 20 bases sitting between them. CDR3 length: 18 amino acids. CDR3 region: CASSRLGGGPLAKNIQYF. The CDR3 DNA sequence: TGTGCCAGCAGCCGCCTAGGGGGGGGCCCCCTAGCCAAAAACATTCAGTACTTC. Filled out from reference TRBV7-8 and TRBJ2-4, the complete variable domain reads GAGVSQSPRYKVAKRGQDVALRCDPISGHVSLFWYQQALGQGPEFLTYFQNEAQLDKSGLPSDRFFAERPEGSVSTLKIQRTQQEDSAVYLCASSRLGGGPLAKNIQYFGAGTRLSVL.

The gene calls are TRBV15 and TRBJ2-7, with D perhaps assigned TRBD1 or TRBD2 (5 bases each). The CDR3 runs to 15 residues. The germline gives CDR1 LNHNV, CDR2 YYDKDF (reference sequence). Trimming took 5 bases from V and 0 from J, leaving 14 bases between them. CDR3 DNA: TGTGCCACCAGCCATCTCCGGGACGTCTCCTACGAGCAGTACTTC. Translating gives CATSHLRDVSYEQYF.

V usage is TRBV6-1 and J usage is TRBJ2-3, with D perhaps matching TRBD2 (6 bases). From germline, CDR1 is MNHNS and CDR2 SASEGT. The V end lost 1 base, the J end lost 0 bases, and 11 bases lay between the germline ends. This CDR3 spans 16 amino acids. The CDR3 region has the DNA TGTGCCAGCAGTGAAGTGCGGGGCCCTAGCACAGATACGCAGTATTTT. This gives the protein CASSEVRGPSTDTQYF.

V and J are TRBV7-9 and TRBJ1-2; D call uncertain. V was trimmed by 3 bases and J by 6 bases, leaving 14 bases between them. The CDR3 loop spans 14 amino acids. Germline CDR1 is SEHNR and CDR2 is FQNEAQ (reference sequence). CDR3 residues: CASSFDITADGYTF. Written as DNA, the CDR3 is TGTGCCAGCAGCTTTGATATAACAGCCGATGGCTACACCTTC.

The chain couples TRBV11-2 to TRBJ2-2, with D perhaps TRBD1 (5 bases). V was trimmed by 5 bases and J by 1 base, leaving 17 bases between them. Per the germline V gene, CDR1 is SGHAT and CDR2 is FQNNGV. The CDR3 consists of 17 residues. CDR3 residues: CASSNSSWQGNTGELFF. The CDR3 DNA sequence: TGTGCCAGCAGCAACAGCTCCTGGCAGGGGAACACCGGGGAGCTGTTTTTT.

This clone was detected once. The chain uses TRBV18 and TRBJ1-6; 12 bases line up with TRBD1. The CDR3 loop spans 18 amino acids. Germline V gives CDR1 KGHSH, CDR2 LQKENI. V lost 5 bases to trimming and J lost 9 bases; unmatched junction nucleotides: 14. The CDR3 region is CASSSRDRGLTRSSPLHF. The DNA of the CDR3 is TGTGCCAGCTCATCCCGGGACAGGGGGCTGACACGGAGTTCACCCCTCCACTTT.

This chain links TRBV6-5 with TRBJ1-3, with D possibly TRBD1 on 5 matching bases. V lost 5 bases, J lost 4 bases, and 12 bases lay in between. The CDR3 totals 14 residues. Germline V lookup: CDR1 MNHEY, CDR2 SVGAGI. The CDR3 sequence: CASSKGPGGNTIYF. The DNA of the CDR3 is TGTGCCAGCAGTAAGGGGCCTGGGGGAAACACCATATATTTT.

The chain is built from TRBV5-1 and TRBJ2-1; D is perhaps TRBD2 (5 bases). Trimming took off 2 bases at V and 0 bases at J, with 9 bases between the two ends. CDR3 length equals 15 residues. Germline-derived CDR1 and CDR2 are SGHRS and YFSETQ. CDR3 amino acids: CASSLEGSSYNEQFF. The CDR3 DNA reads as TGCGCCAGCAGCTTAGAAGGGAGCTCCTACAATGAGCAGTTCTTC.

The rearrangement joins TRBV28 to TRBJ2-7, with 13 bases aligning to TRBD2. With V trimmed by 6 bases and J by 5 bases, 7 bases remained unmatched. The germline V gene has CDR1 MDHEN and CDR2 SYDVKM. The CDR3 loop spans 15 amino acids. The CDR3 DNA follows: TGTGCCAGCAGGGGGACTAGCGGGATTTTAGACGAGCAGTACTTC. This translates into CASRGTSGILDEQYF.

The rearrangement joins TRBV10-2 to TRBJ1-4; D ambiguous. V dropped 7 bases and J dropped 8 bases, with 17 bases sitting between them. This CDR3 is 14 amino acids long. Germline V gene lookup returns CDR1 WSHSY and CDR2 SAAADI. The CDR3 nucleotides read TGCGCCAGCACCCCCCCGGACGACTCCGAAAAACTGTTTTTT. Translation: CASTPPDDSEKLFF.

The chain is built from TRBV7-9 and TRBJ1-2, with 9 bases that match TRBD1. CDR3 length equals 16 residues. Germline V gene data show CDR1 as SEHNR and CDR2 as FQNEAQ (reference sequence). The junction had 11 bases not matched to a gene; V was cut back by 3 bases and J by 6 bases. Written as DNA, the CDR3 is TGTGCCAGCAGCTTGGGGACAGGGCTTAGCTTCGATGGCTACACCTTC. Translation: CASSLGTGLSFDGYTF.

The chain employs TRBV21-1 and TRBJ2-7. TRBV21-1 counts as a pseudogene. The length of the CDR3 is 9 residues. The CDR3 DNA is TGTGCCAGCCCACACGAGCAGTACTTC. Translated: CASPHEQYF.

The chain couples TRBV28 to TRBJ2-5, with 9 bases matching TRBD1. Trimming at V came to 5 bases and at J to 2 bases, leaving 9 bases not matched to a gene. The CDR3 consists of 16 residues. Germline CDR1 is MDHEN and CDR2 is SYDVKM. The CDR3: CASSPLQGARQETQYF. The CDR3 DNA reads TGTGCCAGCAGTCCCCTACAGGGGGCGCGGCAAGAGACCCAGTACTTC.

The chain carries TRBV30 and TRBJ1-5, with D possibly matching TRBD1 (6 bases). Germline CDR1 is GTSNPN and CDR2 is SVGIG (reference sequence). Between the trimmed V and J ends, which lost 2 bases and 0 bases, there was a span of 17 bases. The CDR3 sequence is 17 residues long. CDR3 sequence reads: CAWSPFQDRYSNQPQHF. CDR3 DNA: TGTGCCTGGAGTCCCTTCCAGGACAGATATAGCAATCAGCCCCAGCATTTT. Combining the CDR3 with reference TRBV30 and TRBJ1-5 gives the whole variable domain SQTIHQWPATLVQPVGSPLSLECTVEGTSNPNLYWYRQAAGRGLQLLFYSVGIGQISSEVPQNLSASRPQDRQFILSSKKLLLSDSGFYLCAWSPFQDRYSNQPQHFGDGTRLSIL.

The rearrangement uses TRBV5-1 and TRBJ2-5; D may match TRBD1 or TRBD2 (5 bases each). Trimming left V 0 bases short and J 5 bases short, with 17 bases between. The length of the CDR3 is 16 residues. Germline V gene data show CDR1 as SGHRS and CDR2 as YFSETQ. The CDR3 DNA sequence: TGCGCCAGCAGCTTGGGTAGCTGGGACGAGGCGGAGACCCAGTACTTC. Amino acid sequence: CASSLGSWDEAETQYF.

This clone was seen only a few times. The chain carries TRBV9 and TRBJ2-3, with TRBD1 matching 9 bases. Unmatched junction bases numbered 8, after V lost 3 bases and J lost 0 bases. CDR3 length: 17 amino acids. Per germline, CDR1 SGDLS and CDR2 YYNGEE. The CDR3 spells CASSARTGEYSTDTQYF. CDR3 bases: TGTGCCAGCAGCGCCCGGACAGGGGAATATAGCACAGATACGCAGTATTTT.

The rearrangement joins TRBV19 to TRBJ2-2; TRBD1 is a possible D gene (5 bases). Trimming stripped 0 bases from V and 0 bases from J, with 8 bases between. Germline CDR1 LNHDA, CDR2 SQIVND (reference sequence). This CDR3 region has 16 residues. The CDR3 DNA reads as TGTGCCAGTAGTATAGAACAGGAAGCGAACACCGGGGAGCTGTTTTTT. It encodes CASSIEQEANTGELFF.

The gene calls are TRBV5-1 and TRBJ1-5; TRBD1 is a possible D gene (5 bases). Germline V gene sequence: CDR1 SGHRS, CDR2 YFSETQ. The CDR3 consists of 14 residues. The V gene lost 4 bases and the J gene lost 6 bases, with 14 bases spanning the gap. The CDR3 sequence: CASSPWDRSQPQHF. CDR3 bases: TGCGCCAGCAGCCCGTGGGACCGGAGTCAGCCCCAGCATTTT.

This chain connects TRBV5-6 to TRBJ2-7; TRBD1 is a possible D gene (6 bases). CDR1 SGHDT and CDR2 YYEEEE come from the germline V gene. V dropped 3 bases and J dropped 5 bases, with 12 bases sitting between them. There are 13 residues in the CDR3. CDR3 sequence: CASSSSDRNEQYF. The CDR3 DNA follows: TGTGCCAGCAGCTCCTCCGACAGGAACGAGCAGTACTTC.